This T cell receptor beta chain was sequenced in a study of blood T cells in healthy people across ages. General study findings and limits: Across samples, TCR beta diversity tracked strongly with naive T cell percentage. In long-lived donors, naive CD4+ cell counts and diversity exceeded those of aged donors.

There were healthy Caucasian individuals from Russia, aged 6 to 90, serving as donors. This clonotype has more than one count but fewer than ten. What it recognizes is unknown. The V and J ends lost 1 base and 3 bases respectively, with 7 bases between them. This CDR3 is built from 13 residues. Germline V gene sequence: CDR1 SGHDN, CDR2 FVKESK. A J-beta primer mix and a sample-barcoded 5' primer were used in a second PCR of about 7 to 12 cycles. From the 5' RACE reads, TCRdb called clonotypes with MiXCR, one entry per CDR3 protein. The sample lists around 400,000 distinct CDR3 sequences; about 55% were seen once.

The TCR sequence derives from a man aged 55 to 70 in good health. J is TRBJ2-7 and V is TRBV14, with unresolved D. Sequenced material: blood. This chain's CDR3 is CASSQVVGYEQYF. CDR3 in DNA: TGTGCCAGCAGCCAAGTGGTAGGCTACGAGCAGTACTTC. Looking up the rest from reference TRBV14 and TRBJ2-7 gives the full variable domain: EAGVTQFPSHSVIEKGQTVTLRCDPISGHDNLYWYRRVMGKEIKFLLHFVKESKQDESGMPNNRFLAERTGGTYSTLKVQPAELEDSGVYFCASSQVVGYEQYFGPGTRLTVT.